This T cell receptor (beta chain) originates from a study of early stage breast cancer tumors. The wider study: Most invasive tumors, about 70% of the 16, were ER+/PR+/HER2-.

Germline CDR1 KGHSH, CDR2 LQKENI. Trimming took 3 bases from V and 0 from J, leaving 6 bases between them. The length of the CDR3 is 15 residues. As for this clone: What it binds is unknown.

Assay used: immunoSEQ multiplex PCR; TCRdb lists only in-frame clones, some missing. Of fewer than 15,000 clones listed, about 88% are singletons. Findings and limits, study-wide: Tumors had roughly 2.5-fold higher T cell density and higher clonality than adjacent normal breast tissue. Chain pairing and CD4, CD8 or FOXP3 expression were not captured. Most shared enriched TCRB sequences were commonly generated ones.

The rearrangement links TRBV18 to TRBJ2-6; no definite D call. The TCR originated in a person aged 30 to 40 with breast cancer. The source material was normal breast tissue next to the tumor. The CDR3 sequence: CASSPLISGANVLTF. The CDR3 region has the DNA TGTGCCAGCTCACCGTTGATCTCTGGGGCCAACGTCCTGACTTTC.